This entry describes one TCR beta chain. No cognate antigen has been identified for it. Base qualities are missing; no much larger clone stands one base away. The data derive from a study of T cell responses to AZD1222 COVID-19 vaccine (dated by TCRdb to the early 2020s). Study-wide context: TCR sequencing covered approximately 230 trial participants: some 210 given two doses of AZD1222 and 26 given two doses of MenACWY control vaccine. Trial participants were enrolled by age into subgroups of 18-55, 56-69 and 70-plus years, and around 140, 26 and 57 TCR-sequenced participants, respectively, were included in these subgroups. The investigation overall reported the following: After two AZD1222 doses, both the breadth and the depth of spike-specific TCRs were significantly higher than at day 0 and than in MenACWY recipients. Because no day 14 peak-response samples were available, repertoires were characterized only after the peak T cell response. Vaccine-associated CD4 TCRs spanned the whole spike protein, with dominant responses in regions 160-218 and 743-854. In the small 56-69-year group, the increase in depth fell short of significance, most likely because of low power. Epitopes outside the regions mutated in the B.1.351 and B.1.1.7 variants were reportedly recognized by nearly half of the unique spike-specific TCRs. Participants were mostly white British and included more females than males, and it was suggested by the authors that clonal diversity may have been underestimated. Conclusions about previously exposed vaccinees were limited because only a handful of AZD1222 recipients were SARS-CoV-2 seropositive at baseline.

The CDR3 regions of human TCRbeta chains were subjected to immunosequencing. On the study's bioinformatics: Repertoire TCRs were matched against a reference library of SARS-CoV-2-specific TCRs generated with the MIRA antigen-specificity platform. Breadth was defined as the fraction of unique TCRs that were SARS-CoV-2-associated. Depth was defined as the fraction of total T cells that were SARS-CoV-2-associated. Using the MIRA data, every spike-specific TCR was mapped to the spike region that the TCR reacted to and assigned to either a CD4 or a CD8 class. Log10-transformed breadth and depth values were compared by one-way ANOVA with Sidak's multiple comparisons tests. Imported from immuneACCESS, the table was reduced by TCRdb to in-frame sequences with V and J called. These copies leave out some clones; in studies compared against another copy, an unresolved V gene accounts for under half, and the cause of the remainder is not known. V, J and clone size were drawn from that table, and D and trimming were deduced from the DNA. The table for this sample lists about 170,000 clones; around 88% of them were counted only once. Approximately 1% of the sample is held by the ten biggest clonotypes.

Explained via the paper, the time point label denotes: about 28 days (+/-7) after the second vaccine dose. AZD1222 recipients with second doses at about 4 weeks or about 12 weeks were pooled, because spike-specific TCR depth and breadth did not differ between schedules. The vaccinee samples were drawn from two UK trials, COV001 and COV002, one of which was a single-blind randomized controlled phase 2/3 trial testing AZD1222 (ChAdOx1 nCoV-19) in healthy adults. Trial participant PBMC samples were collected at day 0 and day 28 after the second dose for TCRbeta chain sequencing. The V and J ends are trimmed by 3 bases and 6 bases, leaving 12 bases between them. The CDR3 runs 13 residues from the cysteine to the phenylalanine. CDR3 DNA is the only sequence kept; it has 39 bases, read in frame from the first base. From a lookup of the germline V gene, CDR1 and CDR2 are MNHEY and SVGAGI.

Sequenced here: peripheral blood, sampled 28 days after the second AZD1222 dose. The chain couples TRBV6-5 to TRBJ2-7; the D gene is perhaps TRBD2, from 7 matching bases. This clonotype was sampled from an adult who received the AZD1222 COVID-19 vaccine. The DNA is TGTGCCAGCAGTTATGGGGCGGGGGCCGAGCAGTACTTC. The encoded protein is CASSYGAGAEQYF.